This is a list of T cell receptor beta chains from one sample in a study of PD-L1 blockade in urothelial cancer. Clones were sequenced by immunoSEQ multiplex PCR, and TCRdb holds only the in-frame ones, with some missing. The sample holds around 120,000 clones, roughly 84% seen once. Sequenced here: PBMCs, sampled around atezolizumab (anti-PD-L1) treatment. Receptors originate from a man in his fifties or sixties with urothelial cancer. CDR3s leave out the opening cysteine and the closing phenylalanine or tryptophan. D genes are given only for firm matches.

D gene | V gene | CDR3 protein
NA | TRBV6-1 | ASRFLASSTDTQY
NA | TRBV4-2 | ASSQGASEGQETQY
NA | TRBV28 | ATGHPGYT
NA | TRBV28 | ASRKGVLSYEQY
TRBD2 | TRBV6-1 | AGLAHDEQF
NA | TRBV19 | ASSPNLPRDTQY
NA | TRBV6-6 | ASSGSSYNEQF
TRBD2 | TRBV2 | ASSVVTSGKYEQY
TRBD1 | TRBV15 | ATSRGGLIQGNYEQY
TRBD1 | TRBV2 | ASIGQVYEQY
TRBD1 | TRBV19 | ASSADRATEAF
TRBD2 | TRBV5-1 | ASSRLAGGRTDTQY
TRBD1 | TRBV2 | ASTGTVNSPLH
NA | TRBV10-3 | AISDGPGVGFFI
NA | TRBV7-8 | ASSLHQGIYEQY
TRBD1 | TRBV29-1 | SVEGTGLNQETQY
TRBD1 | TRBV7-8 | ASSHVRGGGMGYT
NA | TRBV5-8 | ASSLGTDREEREQY
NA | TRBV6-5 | ASILGGEQY
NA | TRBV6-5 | ASSYSSYYGSTIY
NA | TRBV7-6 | ASSGGIGVNSPLH
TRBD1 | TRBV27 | ASSSGDGGGQGGDTQY
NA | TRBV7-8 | ASSLPWGGNTDTQY
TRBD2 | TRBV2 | ASRGWALAGFSGANVLT
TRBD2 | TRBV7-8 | ASSFSAGAGGEQY
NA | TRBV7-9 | ASSPLLDGAPLH
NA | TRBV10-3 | AIRQGMDQPQH
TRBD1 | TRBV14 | ASSHSYRGNTGELF
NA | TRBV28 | ASSLLAPYNEQF
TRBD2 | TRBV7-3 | ASSFGLAGKADTQY
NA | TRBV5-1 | ASSPSGDSPLH
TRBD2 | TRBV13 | ASSLYTSGSSAF
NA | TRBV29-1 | SVVGDIRHYGYT
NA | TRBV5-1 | ASSNTFGSGDTEAF
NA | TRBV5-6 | ASSLVVFSNTEAF
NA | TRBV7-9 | ASSLSTEAF
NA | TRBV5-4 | ASSLGSGGTLGSPLH
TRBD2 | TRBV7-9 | ASSPSGSSYNEQF
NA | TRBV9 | ASSVVGVHEQF
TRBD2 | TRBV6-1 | ASSDSSSGRSWQF
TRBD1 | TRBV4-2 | ASSHLGQGPGYEQF
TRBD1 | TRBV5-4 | ASSQPGQGFTGELF
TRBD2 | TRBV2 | ASSGGGLADTQY
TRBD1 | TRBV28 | ASSTIRFSGTDNYEQY
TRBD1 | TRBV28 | ASSLGGQGEVLGYT
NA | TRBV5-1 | ASSTDGNTNTEAF
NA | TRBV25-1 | ASSASGELF
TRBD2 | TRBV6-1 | ASSGSSGSHETQY
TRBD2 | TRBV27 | ASSKLAGGSYEQY
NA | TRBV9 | ASSVALRTSTDTQY
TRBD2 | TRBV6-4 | ASRTPGLAGYEQY
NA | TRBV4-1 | ASSQDTRDEQF
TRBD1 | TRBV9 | ASSANTGTGGLNTEAF
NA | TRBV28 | ASLRGPRNSPLH
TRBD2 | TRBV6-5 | ASSFGLATTYEQY
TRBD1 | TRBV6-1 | ASSPGTGYEQY
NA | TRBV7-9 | ASSPPIGRVDEKLF